This TCR beta chain is drawn from a study of CD8+CD57+ T cells in acquired aplastic anemia. Study findings and constraints: The same twenty-nine CD8+ CDR3 sequences occurred in patients and in controls.

The TCR beta profiling, which covered VDJ combination and CDR3 sequence, was carried out using genomic DNA as the template. TCRdb redid the calling of the reads with MiXCR, one entry per CDR3 protein. The table records about 190,000 distinct CDR3 sequences, less than 70% of them present only once. This CDR3 has 18 amino acids. Germline V gene sequence: CDR1 LNHNV, CDR2 YYDKDF (reference sequence). V was clipped by 1 base and J by 3 bases, with 20 bases between them. This clonotype was observed a single time. Its antigen is not identified. The TCR was taken from a human donor in good health, serving as a control. What was sequenced was sorted CD4+, CD8+, or CD8+CD57+ T cells (not recorded which) from PBMCs. The chain combines TRBV15 with TRBJ2-3, with TRBD1 as a possible D gene (6 bases). CDR3 sequence reads: CATSRGRQGRISTDTQYF. In DNA, the CDR3 is TGTGCCACCAGCAGAGGTCGGCAGGGGCGCATTTCGACAGATACGCAGTATTTT.